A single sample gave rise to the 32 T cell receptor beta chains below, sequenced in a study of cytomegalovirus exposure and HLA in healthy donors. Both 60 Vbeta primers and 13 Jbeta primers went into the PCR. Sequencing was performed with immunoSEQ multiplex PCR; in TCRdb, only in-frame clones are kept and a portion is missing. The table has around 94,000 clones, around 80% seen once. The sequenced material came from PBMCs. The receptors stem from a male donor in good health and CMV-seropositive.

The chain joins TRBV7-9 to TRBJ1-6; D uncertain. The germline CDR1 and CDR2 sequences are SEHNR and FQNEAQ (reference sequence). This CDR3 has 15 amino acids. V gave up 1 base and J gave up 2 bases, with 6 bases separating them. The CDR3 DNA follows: TGTGCCAGCAGCTTAGAACAGACCTATAATTCACCCCTCCACTTT. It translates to CASSLEQTYNSPLHF.

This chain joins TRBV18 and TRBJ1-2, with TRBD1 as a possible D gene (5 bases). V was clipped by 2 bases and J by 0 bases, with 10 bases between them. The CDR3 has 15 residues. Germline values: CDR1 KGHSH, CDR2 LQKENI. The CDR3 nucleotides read TGTGCCAGCTCACCAGGCGACAGACCTAACTATGGCTACACCTTC. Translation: CASSPGDRPNYGYTF.

CDR3 nucleotide sequence: TGTGCCAGCAGTCCCACAGGACAGGGAGACTATGGCTACACCTTC. Amino acid sequence: CASSPTGQGDYGYTF. This chain joins TRBV6-6 and TRBJ1-2; 8 bases align to TRBD1. The CDR3 is 15 amino acids. Losses at the gene ends were 5 bases for V and 3 bases for J; bases not matched to a gene: 8. Germline assignment: CDR1 MNHNY and CDR2 SVGAGI (reference sequence).

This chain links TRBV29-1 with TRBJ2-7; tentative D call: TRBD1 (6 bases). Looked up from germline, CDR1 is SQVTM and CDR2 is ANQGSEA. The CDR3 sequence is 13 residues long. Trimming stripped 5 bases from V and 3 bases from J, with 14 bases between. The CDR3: CSVLQGGGYEQYF. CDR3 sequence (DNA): TGCAGCGTTCTACAGGGTGGGGGCTACGAGCAGTACTTC.

CDR3 DNA sequence: TGTGCCACCAGCAGAGGAGAGTACACCGGGGAGCTGTTTTTT. Translation gives CATSRGEYTGELFF. The chain carries TRBV15 and TRBJ2-2; D not resolved. This CDR3 contains 14 residues. The V and J ends lost 1 base and 3 bases respectively, with 6 bases between them. CDR1 and CDR2 (germline): LNHNV, YYDKDF (reference sequence).

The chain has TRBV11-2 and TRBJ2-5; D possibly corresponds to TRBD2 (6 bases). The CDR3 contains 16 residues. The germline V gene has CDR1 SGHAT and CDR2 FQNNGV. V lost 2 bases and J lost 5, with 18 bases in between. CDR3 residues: CASSLSRLAGRETQYF. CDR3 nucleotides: TGTGCCAGCAGCTTAAGTAGGCTAGCTGGGAGGGAGACCCAGTACTTC.

CDR3 nucleotides: TGTGCCAGCAGCGAGTGGACAGCCCGACTTAACGAGCAGTACTTC. Its protein product is CASSEWTARLNEQYF. The chain carries TRBV14 and TRBJ2-7; possibly TRBD1 for D (6 bases). The ends were cut back, 5 bases at V and 5 bases at J, with 19 bases in the middle. The CDR3 runs 15 residues. CDR1 and CDR2 (germline): SGHDN, FVKESK. Supplemented by reference TRBV14 and TRBJ2-7, the full variable domain reads EAGVTQFPSHSVIEKGQTVTLRCDPISGHDNLYWYRRVMGKEIKFLLHFVKESKQDESGMPNNRFLAERTGGTYSTLKVQPAELEDSGVYFCASSEWTARLNEQYFGPGTRLTVT.

In nucleotides, the CDR3 is TGCGCCAGCCCAACGATTCGACAGCATGATAGTGGAAACACCATATATTTT. The encoded protein is CASPTIRQHDSGNTIYF. V gene TRBV10-1 combines with J gene TRBJ1-3; TRBD1 might be the D (5 bases). V lost 8 bases, J lost 3 bases, and 23 bases lay in between. Germline V gene sequence: CDR1 WNHNN, CDR2 SYGVQD (reference sequence). The length of the CDR3 is 17 residues.

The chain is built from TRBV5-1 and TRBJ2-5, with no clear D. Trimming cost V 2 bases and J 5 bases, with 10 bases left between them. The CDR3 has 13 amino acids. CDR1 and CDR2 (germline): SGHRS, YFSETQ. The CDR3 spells CASSFVLEETQYF. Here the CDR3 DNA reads TGCGCCAGCAGCTTCGTTTTAGAGGAGACCCAGTACTTC.

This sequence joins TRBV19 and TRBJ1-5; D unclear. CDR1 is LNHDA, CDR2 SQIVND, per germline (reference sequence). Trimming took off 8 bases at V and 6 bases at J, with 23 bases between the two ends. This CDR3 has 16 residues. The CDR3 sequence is CASRAGTAFFPQPQHF. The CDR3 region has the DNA TGTGCCAGTCGCGCTGGTACAGCTTTTTTTCCTCAGCCCCAGCATTTT.

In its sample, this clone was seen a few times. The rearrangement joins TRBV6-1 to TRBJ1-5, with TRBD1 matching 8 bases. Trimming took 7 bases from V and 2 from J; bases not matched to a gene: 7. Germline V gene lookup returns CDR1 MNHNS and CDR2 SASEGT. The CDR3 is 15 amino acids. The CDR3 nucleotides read TGTGCCAGCAAAATCTCGGGACAGGGCAATCAGCCCCAGCATTTT. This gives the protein CASKISGQGNQPQHF.

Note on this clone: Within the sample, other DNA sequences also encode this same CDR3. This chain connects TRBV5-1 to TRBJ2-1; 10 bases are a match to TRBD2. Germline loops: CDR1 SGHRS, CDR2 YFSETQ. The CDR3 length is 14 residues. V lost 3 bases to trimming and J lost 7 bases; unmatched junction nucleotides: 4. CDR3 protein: CASSSAGGYNEQFF. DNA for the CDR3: TGCGCCAGCAGCTCAGCGGGGGGGTATAATGAGCAGTTCTTC. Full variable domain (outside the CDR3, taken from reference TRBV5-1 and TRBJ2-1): KAGVTQTPRYLIKTRGQQVTLSCSPISGHRSVSWYQQTPGQGLQFLFEYFSETQRNKGNFPGRFSGRQFSNSRSEMNVSTLELGDSALYLCASSSAGGYNEQFFGPGTRLTVL.

CDR3 in DNA: TGTGCCAGCAGCCCGGGGCTAGCGGGGGGTTACACAGATACGCAGTATTTT. This gives the protein CASSPGLAGGYTDTQYF. This rearrangement joins TRBV5-6 to TRBJ2-3; 11 positions match TRBD2. This CDR3 has 17 residues. Germline trimming cut 4 bases from V and 2 bases from J; bases unmatched to any gene: 9. Per the germline V gene, CDR1 is SGHDT and CDR2 is YYEEEE.

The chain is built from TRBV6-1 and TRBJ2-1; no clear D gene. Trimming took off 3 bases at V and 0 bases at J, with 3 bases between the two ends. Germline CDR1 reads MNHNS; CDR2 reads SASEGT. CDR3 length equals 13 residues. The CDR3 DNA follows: TGTGCCAGCAGTGACAGCTCCTACAATGAGCAGTTCTTC. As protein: CASSDSSYNEQFF.

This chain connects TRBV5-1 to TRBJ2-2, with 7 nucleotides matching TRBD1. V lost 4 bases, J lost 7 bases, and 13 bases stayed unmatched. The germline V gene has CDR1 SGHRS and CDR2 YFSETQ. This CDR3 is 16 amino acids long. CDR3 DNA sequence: TGCGCCAGCAGCCCGAAGACGACAGGGTGGGACGGGGAGCTGTTTTTT. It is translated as CASSPKTTGWDGELFF.

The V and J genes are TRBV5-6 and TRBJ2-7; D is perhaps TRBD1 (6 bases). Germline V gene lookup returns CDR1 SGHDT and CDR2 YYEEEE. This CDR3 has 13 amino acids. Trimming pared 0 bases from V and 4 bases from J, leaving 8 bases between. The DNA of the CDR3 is TGTGCCAGCAGCTTGGGAGGGGGTTACGAGCAGTACTTC. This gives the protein CASSLGGGYEQYF.

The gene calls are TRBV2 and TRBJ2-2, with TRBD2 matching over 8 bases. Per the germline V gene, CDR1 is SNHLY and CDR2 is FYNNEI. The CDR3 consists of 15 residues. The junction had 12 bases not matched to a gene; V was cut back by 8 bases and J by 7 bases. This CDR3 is CASFGPGGRGGELFF. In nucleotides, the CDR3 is TGTGCCAGCTTCGGACCGGGGGGGCGTGGCGGGGAGCTGTTTTTT.

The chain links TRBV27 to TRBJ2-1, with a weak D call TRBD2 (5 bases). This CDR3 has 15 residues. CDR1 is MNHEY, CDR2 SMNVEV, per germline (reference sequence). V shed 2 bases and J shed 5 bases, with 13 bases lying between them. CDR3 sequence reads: CASSLRQTRNNEQFF. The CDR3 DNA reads TGTGCCAGCAGTTTACGACAAACTAGAAACAATGAGCAGTTCTTC.

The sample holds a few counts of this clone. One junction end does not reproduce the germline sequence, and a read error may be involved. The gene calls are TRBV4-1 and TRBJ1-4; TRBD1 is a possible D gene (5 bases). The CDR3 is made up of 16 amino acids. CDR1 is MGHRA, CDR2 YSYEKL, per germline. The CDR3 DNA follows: TGCGCCAGCACCCAAGGGACCGGACAAGCCGTTGAAAAACTGTTTTTT. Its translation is CASTQGTGQAVEKLFF.

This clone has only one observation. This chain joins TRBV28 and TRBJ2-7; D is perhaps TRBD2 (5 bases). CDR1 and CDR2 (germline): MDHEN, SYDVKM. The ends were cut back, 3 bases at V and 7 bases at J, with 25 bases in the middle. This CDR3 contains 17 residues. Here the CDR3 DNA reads TGTGCCAGCAGTTTGGCCACAGTACAGATAACTGGCGGGGAGCAGTACTTC. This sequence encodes CASSLATVQITGGEQYF.

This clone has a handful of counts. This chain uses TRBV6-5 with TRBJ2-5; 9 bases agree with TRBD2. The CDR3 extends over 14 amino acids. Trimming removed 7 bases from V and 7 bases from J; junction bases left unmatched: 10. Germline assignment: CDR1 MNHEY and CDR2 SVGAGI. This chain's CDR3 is CASTRGGLATTQYF. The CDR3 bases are TGTGCCAGCACGCGCGGGGGACTAGCAACGACCCAGTACTTC.

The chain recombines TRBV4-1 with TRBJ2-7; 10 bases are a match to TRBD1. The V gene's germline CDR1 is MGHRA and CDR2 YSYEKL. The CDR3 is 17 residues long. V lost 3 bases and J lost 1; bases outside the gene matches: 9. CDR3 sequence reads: CASSQFSRDRGSYEQYF. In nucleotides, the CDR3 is TGCGCCAGCAGCCAGTTTAGCCGGGACAGGGGATCCTACGAGCAGTACTTC.

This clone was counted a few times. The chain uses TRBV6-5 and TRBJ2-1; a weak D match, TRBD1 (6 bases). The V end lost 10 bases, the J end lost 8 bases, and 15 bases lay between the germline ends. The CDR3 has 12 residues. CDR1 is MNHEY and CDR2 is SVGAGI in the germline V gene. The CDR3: CATSIQGHEQFF. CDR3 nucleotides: TGTGCCACCTCGATCCAGGGGCATGAGCAGTTCTTC.

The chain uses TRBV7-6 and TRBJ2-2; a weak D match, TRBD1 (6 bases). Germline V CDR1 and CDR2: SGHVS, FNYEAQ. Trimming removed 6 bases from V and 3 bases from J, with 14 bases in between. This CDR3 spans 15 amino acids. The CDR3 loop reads CASSSQGSDTGELFF. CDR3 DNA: TGTGCCAGCAGTTCACAGGGATCGGACACCGGGGAGCTGTTTTTT.

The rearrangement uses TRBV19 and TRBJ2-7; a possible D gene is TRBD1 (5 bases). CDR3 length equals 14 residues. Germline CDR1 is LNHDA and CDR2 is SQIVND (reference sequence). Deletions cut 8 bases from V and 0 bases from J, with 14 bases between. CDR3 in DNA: TGTGCCAGTTCGGCAAACAGGATCTCCTACGAGCAGTACTTC. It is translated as CASSANRISYEQYF.

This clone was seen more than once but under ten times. CDR3 coding DNA: TGTGCCAGCAGTTCCCGGGGGAACACTGAAGCTTTCTTT. This codes for CASSSRGNTEAFF. The rearrangement links TRBV6-5 to TRBJ1-1; unclear D gene. V lost 4 bases, J lost 1 base, and 7 bases lay in between. The V gene's germline CDR1 is MNHEY and CDR2 SVGAGI. This CDR3 is 13 amino acids long.

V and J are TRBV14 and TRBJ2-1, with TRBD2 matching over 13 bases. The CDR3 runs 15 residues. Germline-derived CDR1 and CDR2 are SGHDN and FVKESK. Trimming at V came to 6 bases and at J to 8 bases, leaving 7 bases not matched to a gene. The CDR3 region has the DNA TGTGCCAGCAGACCCGGACTAGCGGGAGACGATGAGCAGTTCTTC. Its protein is CASRPGLAGDDEQFF.

In DNA form, the CDR3 reads TGCGCCAGCAGCCAACTAGCGGGACAGGAGACCCAGTACTTC. Translation: CASSQLAGQETQYF. The chain uses TRBV5-1 and TRBJ2-5; 10 nucleotides agree with TRBD2. The ends lost 4 bases at V and 5 bases at J; junction bases unmatched: 5. This CDR3 has 14 residues. Germline-derived CDR1 and CDR2 are SGHRS and YFSETQ.

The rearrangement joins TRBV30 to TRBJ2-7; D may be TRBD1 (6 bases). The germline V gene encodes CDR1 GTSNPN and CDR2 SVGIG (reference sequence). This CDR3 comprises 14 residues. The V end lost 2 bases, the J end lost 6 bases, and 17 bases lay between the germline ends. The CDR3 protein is CAWSRGTTRSEQYF. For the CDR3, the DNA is TGTGCCTGGAGTAGGGGGACGACTCGTTCCGAGCAGTACTTC.

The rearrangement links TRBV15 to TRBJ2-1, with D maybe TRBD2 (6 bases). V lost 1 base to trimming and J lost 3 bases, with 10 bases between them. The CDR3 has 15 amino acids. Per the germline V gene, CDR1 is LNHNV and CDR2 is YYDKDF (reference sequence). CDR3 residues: CATSRGRAIYNEQFF. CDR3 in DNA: TGTGCCACCAGCAGAGGGAGGGCAATCTACAATGAGCAGTTCTTC.

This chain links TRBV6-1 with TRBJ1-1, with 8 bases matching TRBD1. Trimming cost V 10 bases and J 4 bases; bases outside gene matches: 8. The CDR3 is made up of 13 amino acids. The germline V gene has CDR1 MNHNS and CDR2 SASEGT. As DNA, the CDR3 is TGTGCCACCCTAGACAGGGGTCGCACTGAAGCTTTCTTT. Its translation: CATLDRGRTEAFF.

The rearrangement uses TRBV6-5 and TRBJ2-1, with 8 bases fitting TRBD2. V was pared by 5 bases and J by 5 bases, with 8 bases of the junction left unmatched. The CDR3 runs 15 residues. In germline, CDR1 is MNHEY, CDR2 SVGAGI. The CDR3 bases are TGTGCCAGCAGTCCCTTCGCGGGGGGCCACAATGAGCAGTTCTTC. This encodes CASSPFAGGHNEQFF.